This T cell receptor beta chain was sequenced in a study of blood T cell repertoires in COVID-19. Study-level information: Samples came from the United States, Italy and Spain, spanning acute and convalescent COVID-19.

Method: immunoSEQ multiplex PCR; TCRdb's copy keeps in-frame clones and lacks some. There are about 150,000 clones in the sample; around 81% occur only once, and 6.2% lies in the top ten. Enrollees, about 18 to 89 years old, lived in about two dozen US areas. Grouping used clinical history reported by participants in a survey and questionnaire. Before being deemed recovered, Cohort 3 donors had two negative PCRs, clearance, or symptom resolution. Between the trimmed V and J ends, which lost 3 bases and 2 bases, there was a span of 13 bases. In germline, CDR1 is GTSNPN, CDR2 SVGIG (reference sequence). This CDR3 is 14 amino acids long.

The V call is TRBV30, the J call TRBJ1-1; perhaps TRBD1 as D (5 bases). The sequenced material came from PBMCs or T cells enriched from blood (not recorded which). This clonotype was obtained from a woman aged 40-49 years who had recovered from COVID-19. The DNA of the CDR3 is TGTGCCTGGAGAAAGGGGCACCGAAACACTGAAGCTTTCTTT. It yields the protein CAWRKGHRNTEAFF.